Listed here are 25 T cell receptor beta chains from one sample, sequenced in a study of monozygotic twins with cystic fibrosis. Assay used: immunoSEQ multiplex PCR; TCRdb lists only in-frame clones, some missing. The sample includes approximately 36,000 clones, over 80% of them seen just once. The sequenced material came from blood. These receptors all stem from a boy younger than 10 with cystic fibrosis.

This clone was seen a few times. The J gene is TRBJ1-1, the V gene TRBV4-2, with D maybe TRBD1 (6 bases). The CDR3 has 13 residues. The V and J ends lost 3 bases and 9 bases respectively, with 14 bases between them. The V gene's germline CDR1 is LGHNA and CDR2 YNFKEQ. CDR3 amino acids: CASSQDSGRKAFF. The DNA for the CDR3 is TGTGCCAGCAGCCAGGACAGTGGACGAAAAGCTTTCTTT.

This clone was seen just once. The V and J genes are TRBV5-1 and TRBJ2-1; D is unresolved. The CDR3 covers 13 residues. The germline CDR1 and CDR2 sequences are SGHRS and YFSETQ. V lost 0 bases and J lost 0, with 1 base in between. The CDR3 loop reads CASSLGSYNEQFF. As DNA, the CDR3 is TGCGCCAGCAGCTTGGGCTCCTACAATGAGCAGTTCTTC.

V and J are TRBV4-3 and TRBJ2-1; either TRBD1 or TRBD2 may supply D (5 bases each). The CDR3 is 14 residues long. Trimming removed 1 base at V and 8 bases at J, with 12 bases between. Per germline, CDR1 LGHNA and CDR2 YSLEER. The CDR3 here is CASSQGGRHHEQFF. Here the CDR3 DNA reads TGCGCCAGCAGCCAAGGGGGACGGCACCATGAGCAGTTCTTC.

V gene TRBV7-6 combines with J gene TRBJ1-1; 8 bases align to TRBD1. The CDR3 spans 13 residues. J was trimmed by 5 bases and V by 4 bases; bases with no gene match: 3. CDR1 is SGHVS and CDR2 is FNYEAQ in the germline V gene. CDR3: CASSSQGATEAFF. For the CDR3, the DNA is TGTGCCAGCAGCTCTCAGGGGGCAACTGAAGCTTTCTTT.

The chain links TRBV5-1 to TRBJ2-1; TRBD1 matches 8 bases. The CDR3 contains 13 residues. With V trimmed by 4 bases and J by 8 bases, 5 bases remained unmatched. Per the germline V gene, CDR1 is SGHRS and CDR2 is YFSETQ. The CDR3 here is CASSGDRGDEQFF. CDR3 sequence (DNA): TGCGCCAGCAGCGGTGACAGGGGCGATGAGCAGTTCTTC.

J is TRBJ2-5 and V is TRBV19; 9 nucleotides align to TRBD2. Germline V CDR1 and CDR2: LNHDA, SQIVND (reference sequence). V lost 10 bases to trimming and J lost 5 bases; unmatched junction nucleotides: 17. CDR3 length equals 16 residues. CDR3 coding DNA: TGTGCCACCAAAGGAGGGACTAGCATGGGGTGGGAGACCCAGTACTTC. It is translated as CATKGGTSMGWETQYF.

V usage is TRBV9 and J usage is TRBJ1-4; maybe TRBD1 (6 bases). From germline, CDR1 is SGDLS and CDR2 YYNGEE. There are 15 residues in the CDR3. The ends were cut back, 6 bases at V and 0 bases at J, with 12 bases in the middle. Written as DNA, the CDR3 is TGTGCCAGCACCCCAGGGGCGGCAACTAATGAAAAACTGTTTTTT. The encoded protein is CASTPGAATNEKLFF.

The genes are TRBV18 and TRBJ2-5; perhaps TRBD2 as D (6 bases). Trimming stripped 8 bases from V and 2 bases from J, with 12 bases between. The CDR3 runs to 13 residues. Germline-derived CDR1 and CDR2 are KGHSH and LQKENI. DNA of the CDR3: TGTGCCAGCCGACTAGTACCACAAGAGACCCAGTACTTC. It encodes CASRLVPQETQYF.

The chain recombines TRBV5-1 with TRBJ1-1; TRBD1 might be the D (6 bases). V gave up 1 base and J gave up 4 bases, with 11 bases separating them. Germline V gives CDR1 SGHRS, CDR2 YFSETQ. This CDR3 is 14 amino acids long. DNA of the CDR3: TGCGCCAGCAGCTTGTTACAGGGCCCCACTGAAGCTTTCTTT. Its translation: CASSLLQGPTEAFF.

V gene TRBV19 combines with J gene TRBJ2-3; D uncertain. CDR1 is LNHDA, CDR2 SQIVND, per germline (reference sequence). V gave up 0 bases and J gave up 3 bases, with 7 bases separating them. The CDR3 runs to 14 residues. The chain's CDR3 is CASSIDTFTDTQYF. CDR3 bases: TGTGCCAGTAGTATAGATACCTTTACAGATACGCAGTATTTT.

The rearrangement links TRBV7-9 to TRBJ1-2; unclear D gene. The germline V and J ends were trimmed by 7 bases and 4 bases, with 10 bases remaining between them. This CDR3 has 12 residues. Per the germline V gene, CDR1 is SEHNR and CDR2 is FQNEAQ (reference sequence). Here the CDR3 reads CASTRFSYGYTF. The DNA for the CDR3 is TGTGCCAGCACGCGATTCTCCTATGGCTACACCTTC.

V and J are TRBV6-5 and TRBJ2-2, with D hard to call. CDR1 MNHEY and CDR2 SVGAGI come from the germline V gene. The CDR3 is 11 amino acids. V lost 6 bases and J 8 bases, leaving 7 bases between the germline ends. Here the CDR3 reads CASRTRGELFF. CDR3 sequence (DNA): TGTGCCAGCAGGACCAGGGGGGAGCTGTTTTTT.

This chain joins TRBV5-1 and TRBJ1-6, with a possible D match to TRBD1 (5 bases). V was pared by 4 bases and J by 1 base, with 9 bases between. This CDR3 has 15 amino acids. Germline-derived CDR1 and CDR2 are SGHRS and YFSETQ. This CDR3 reads CASSGGESYNSPLHF. In nucleotides, the CDR3 is TGCGCCAGCAGCGGGGGGGAATCCTATAATTCACCCCTCCACTTT.

The gene calls are TRBV19 and TRBJ1-1, with D hard to call. V was shortened by 1 base and J by 4 bases, with 13 bases between the two germline ends. The CDR3 totals 15 residues. Germline-derived CDR1 and CDR2 are LNHDA and SQIVND (reference sequence). DNA of the CDR3: TGTGCCAGTAGTATAGGAACCCGGGGTGGCACTGAAGCTTTCTTT. It translates to CASSIGTRGGTEAFF.

The J gene is TRBJ1-2, the V gene TRBV5-6, with 10 nucleotides matching TRBD1. Looked up from germline, CDR1 is SGHDT and CDR2 is YYEEEE. The CDR3 runs 14 residues. V gave up 0 bases and J gave up 8 bases; unmatched junction bases: 4. The CDR3 DNA reads as TGTGCCAGCAGCTTGGTTGGACAGGGGGGAGGCTACACCTTC. This gives the protein CASSLVGQGGGYTF.

V gene TRBV5-1 combines with J gene TRBJ1-1; TRBD1 aligns across 8 bases. The ends lost 4 bases at V and 10 bases at J; junction bases unmatched: 18. The CDR3 is 16 residues long. From germline, CDR1 is SGHRS and CDR2 YFSETQ. In DNA, the CDR3 is TGCGCCAGCAGCCCCGGACAGGGACCAGCCGGGGGTCGAGCTTTCTTT. Protein: CASSPGQGPAGGRAFF.

V is TRBV15 and J is TRBJ1-4, with D unresolved. This CDR3 region has 15 residues. The germline V gene encodes CDR1 LNHNV and CDR2 YYDKDF (reference sequence). V lost 0 bases, J lost 5 bases, and 10 bases lay in between. The CDR3: CATSRDRRQNEKLFF. As DNA, the CDR3 is TGTGCCACCAGCAGAGATCGAAGGCAGAATGAAAAACTGTTTTTT.

The chain is built from TRBV5-6 and TRBJ1-6; D is possibly TRBD1 (5 bases). V was pared by 4 bases and J by 10 bases, with 24 bases between. Germline values: CDR1 SGHDT, CDR2 YYEEEE. CDR3 length equals 17 residues. The CDR3 loop reads CASSLSMTAESPSPLHF. CDR3 nucleotides: TGTGCCAGCAGCCTCTCCATGACAGCCGAGTCCCCCTCACCCCTCCACTTT.

V gene TRBV6-5 combines with J gene TRBJ2-7; D might be TRBD1 or TRBD2, each matching 5 bases. Trimming took off 5 bases at V and 0 bases at J, with 8 bases between the two ends. Germline CDR1 is MNHEY and CDR2 is SVGAGI. There are 13 residues in the CDR3. CDR3 in DNA: TGTGCCAGCAGTGGGGACCCCTCCTACGAGCAGTACTTC. It is translated as CASSGDPSYEQYF.

This clone was picked up one time. The CDR3 bases are TGCGCCAGCAGCCAAGAAGGAGGAAAGGGTGTGGCCGGGGAGCTGTTTTTT. Amino acids: CASSQEGGKGVAGELFF. The chain is built from TRBV4-1 and TRBJ2-2, with D possibly TRBD2 on 5 matching bases. The length of the CDR3 is 17 residues. Trimming left V 0 bases short and J 6 bases short, with 17 bases between. Germline CDR1 MGHRA, CDR2 YSYEKL.

The chain combines TRBV5-4 with TRBJ1-1; 7 nucleotides line up with TRBD1. This CDR3 region has 15 residues. J was trimmed by 4 bases and V by 0 bases; bases with no gene match: 6. Germline CDR1 and CDR2: SGHNT and YYREEE (reference sequence). CDR3 sequence reads: CASSLGQGIVTEAFF. As DNA, the CDR3 is TGTGCCAGCAGCTTGGGACAGGGTATAGTCACTGAAGCTTTCTTT.

The CDR3 loop is CASNPYEQYF. The CDR3 DNA reads as TGTGCCAGCAACCCCTACGAGCAGTACTTC. The chain combines TRBV2 with TRBJ2-7; no definite D call. Per the germline V gene, CDR1 is SNHLY and CDR2 is FYNNEI. The CDR3 sequence is 10 residues long. Trimming removed 7 bases at V and 2 bases at J, with 3 bases between. The entire variable domain, with the rest obtained from reference TRBV2 and TRBJ2-7, is as follows: EPEVTQTPSHQVTQMGQEVILRCVPISNHLYFYWYRQILGQKVEFLVSFYNNEISEKSEIFDDQFSVERPDGSNFTLKIRSTKLEDSAMYFCASNPYEQYFGPGTRLTVT.

V gene TRBV19 combines with J gene TRBJ2-7, with D possibly being TRBD2 (5 bases). V dropped 3 bases and J dropped 3 bases, with 9 bases sitting between them. CDR1 is LNHDA, CDR2 SQIVND, per germline (reference sequence). This CDR3 contains 13 residues. CDR3 loop: CASSIGGGYEQYF. CDR3 DNA sequence: TGTGCCAGTAGTATCGGTGGAGGCTACGAGCAGTACTTC.

The chain carries TRBV11-1 and TRBJ1-2; a weak D match, TRBD1 (5 bases). Trimming shortened V by 5 bases and J by 8 bases, and 24 bases separated the two germline ends. This CDR3 has 16 residues. In germline, CDR1 is SGHAT, CDR2 FQDESV (reference sequence). The CDR3 here is CASSPSGIKSGDGYTF. In DNA, the CDR3 is TGTGCCAGCAGCCCCTCAGGGATTAAGAGCGGGGACGGCTACACCTTC.

This chain uses TRBV19 with TRBJ2-5; D is uncertain. Per the germline V gene, CDR1 is LNHDA and CDR2 is SQIVND (reference sequence). The CDR3 is 13 amino acids. The germline V and J ends were trimmed by 0 bases and 2 bases, with 4 bases remaining between them. The CDR3 bases are TGTGCCAGTAGTATAGACACTCAAGAGACCCAGTACTTC. As protein: CASSIDTQETQYF.